Below, one T cell receptor beta chain is given with its context. This clone's antigen is unknown. It has no much larger one-base neighbor in the sample; base qualities were not kept. The data derive from a study of blood T cell repertoires in COVID-19 (dated by TCRdb to about 2020). Turning to the overall study: Collaborator samples came from the United States, Italy and Spain and covered acute and convalescent phases of COVID-19. Where available, HLA class I and class II types were taken from metadata supplied by the sample provider and were not determined by assay-based typing. The repertoires were released in a freely available public database meant as a resource for research on the immune response to SARS-CoV-2. The samples were drawn from the first 160 participants of the ongoing ImmuneRACE study and from some 1,300 subjects provided by 6 global collaborators. The sample metadata nearly always contained a de-identified subject ID, COVID-19 status, age in years and sex. The prospective study material was composed of cDNA or gDNA derived from T cells, B-cell-depleted T cells, or PBMCs. Deeply sampled blood TCRbeta repertoires from subjects exposed to, actively infected with, or recovered from COVID-19 were included in the dataset. What the study reported, not specific to this receptor: Clinical and demographic metadata were provided uncurated, with the amount varying by source and participant.

TCRbeta CDR3 regions were amplified from genomic DNA using the immunoSEQ Assay, a bias-controlled multiplex PCR. As for the authors' bioinformatics: Within the assay, amplification of reference gene primers was used to estimate how many nucleated cells each sample contained. To quantify the absolute abundance of each unique TCRbeta CDR3 rearrangement, sequence reads were collapsed and filtered. For each sample, productive Simpson clonality was calculated as the square root of Simpson's diversity index over productive rearrangements. Imported from immuneACCESS, the table was reduced by TCRdb to in-frame sequences with V and J called. These copies leave out some clones; in studies compared against another copy, an unresolved V gene accounts for under half, and the cause of the remainder is not known. V and J calls and clone size are those listed in that table; D and trimming were worked out from the DNA. The sample profile shows about 260,000 clones; 86% of them were found once. The ten largest clones represent approximately 2% of the sample.

The collaborating institutions used their own protocols to collect whole blood in K2EDTA tubes. Collaborator samples were shipped for TCRbeta analysis as frozen whole blood, isolated PBMCs, or DNA extracted from either sample type. The germline V gene encodes CDR1 LGHNA and CDR2 YSLEER. V and J are trimmed by 4 bases and 5 bases, and the gene matches miss 16 bases of the junction. The CDR3 sequence holds 18 residues, the cysteine and phenylalanine included. Kept here is only the CDR3 DNA, which spans 54 bases and is read in frame from base 1. This TCR was recovered from a young man with active or convalescent COVID-19. Sequences were obtained from peripheral blood. The chain joins TRBV4-3 to TRBJ2-3, with 9 bases matching TRBD2. This receptor carries the CDR3 CASSLHFRAGGPGDTQYF. The DNA sequence reads TGCGCCAGCAGCCTCCACTTTCGCGCGGGGGGGCCTGGAGATACGCAGTATTTT.